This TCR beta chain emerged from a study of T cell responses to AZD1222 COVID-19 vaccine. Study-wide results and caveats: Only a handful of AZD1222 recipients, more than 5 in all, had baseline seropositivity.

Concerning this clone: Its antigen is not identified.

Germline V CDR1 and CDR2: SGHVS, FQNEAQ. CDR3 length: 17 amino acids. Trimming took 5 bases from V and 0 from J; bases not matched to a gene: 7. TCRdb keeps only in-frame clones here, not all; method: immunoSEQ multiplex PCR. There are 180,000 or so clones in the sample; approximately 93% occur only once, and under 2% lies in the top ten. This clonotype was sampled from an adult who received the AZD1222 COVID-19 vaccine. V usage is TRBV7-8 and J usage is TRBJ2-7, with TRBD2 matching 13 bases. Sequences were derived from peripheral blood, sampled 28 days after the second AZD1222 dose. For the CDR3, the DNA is TGTGCCAGCAGCCGCGGGACTAGCGGGACAGTCTCCTACGAGCAGTACTTC. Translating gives CASSRGTSGTVSYEQYF.